This T cell receptor beta chain was captured by sequencing in a study of T cell responses to AZD1222 COVID-19 vaccine. General observations from the study: Regions 160-218 and 743-854 dominated among vaccine-associated CD4 TCRs spanning spike.

Profiled with immunoSEQ multiplex PCR; TCRdb holds only in-frame clones, not every one. The table lists over 150,000 clones, approximately 92% of them singletons. On this clone: Its antigen is not identified.

There are 16 residues in the CDR3. V lost 2 bases and J lost 0, with 10 bases in between. CDR1 is MNHEY, CDR2 SVGAGI, per germline. This chain connects TRBV6-5 to TRBJ2-2; D might be TRBD1 or TRBD2, each matching 5 bases. The sequence came from an adult who received the MenACWY meningococcal vaccine as a control. This sample comprised peripheral blood, obtained 28 days after the second dose of the MenACWY control vaccine. The CDR3 here is CASSYPGRPNTGELFF. In DNA, the CDR3 is TGTGCCAGCAGTTACCCGGGACGTCCGAACACCGGGGAGCTGTTTTTT.